The entry that follows covers one TCR beta chain sequence. The target antigen is unknown. V lost 4 bases and J 4 bases, leaving 19 bases between the germline ends. Germline V gives CDR1 SGHRS, CDR2 YFSETQ. There are 16 residues in the CDR3. The sample originates from a study of T cells in Graves' hyperthyroidism and ophthalmopathy. Findings and limits, study-wide: Also found in blood were most expanded thyroid clonotypes above 0.001.

The investigators amplified TCR beta CDR3 regions from RNA transcripts. The TCR CDR3 was amplified in a first-round RT-PCR using the HTBI primer set. TCRdb called the multiplex PCR reads again in MiXCR, with one record for every CDR3 protein. The sample yields 620,000 or so distinct CDR3 sequences, around 13% seen once. At least 3 on the Clinical Activity Score was recorded for ophthalmopathy patients, who also had NOSPECS grade at least 4 and duration under 3 months. Diagnoses were made from clinical symptoms, serum measures (thyroxine and TRAb), thyroid ultrasound and orbital computed tomography. More than 8 ml fresh peripheral blood yielded the PBMCs.

This receptor was identified in a woman aged 45-60 years with Graves' ophthalmopathy. Sequencing input: blood. The chain has TRBV5-1 and TRBJ2-3; D may be TRBD1 or TRBD2 (5 bases each). As DNA, the CDR3 is TGCGCCAGCAGCGGTTACGGTCAACGAGGGGCAGATACGCAGTATTTT. Its translation: CASSGYGQRGADTQYF.